Listed here is a single T cell receptor (beta chain). Its target antigen remains unknown. One base away there is no much larger clone; base qualities are not given. From its cysteine to its phenylalanine, the CDR3 spans 15 amino acids. The entry retains the CDR3 DNA only, 45 bases that are in frame from base 1. V is pared back by 2 bases and J by 5 bases, with 13 bases lying between the germline termini. These data originate in a study of blood T cell repertoires in COVID-19 (dated by TCRdb to 2018 to 2021). For context, the study as a whole: Samples covering the acute and convalescent phases of COVID-19 were provided by collaborators in the United States, Italy and Spain. Samples were obtained from the ongoing ImmuneRACE study (first 160 participants) and from 1,254 subjects provided by 6 global collaborators. The dataset comprised deeply sampled blood TCRbeta repertoires from subjects exposed to, actively infected with, or recovered from COVID-19. The prospective study material was composed of cDNA or gDNA derived from T cells, B-cell-depleted T cells, or PBMCs. The sample metadata nearly always contained a de-identified subject ID, COVID-19 status, age in years and sex. The repertoires were released in a freely available public database intended as a resource for research on the immune response to SARS-CoV-2. HLA class I and class II types, where available, came from metadata supplied by the sample provider rather than from assay-based typing. Paper-wide results and their limitations: The amount of clinical and demographic metadata varied by source and participant and was provided uncurated.

At one collaborating source in Seattle, patients were enrolled during active infection and were followed longitudinally through the course of disease. Each collaborating institution followed its own protocols to collect whole blood in K2EDTA tubes. For TCRbeta analysis, collaborators shipped samples as frozen whole blood, isolated PBMCs, or DNA extracted from either of those sample types. The immunoSEQ Assay, a bias-controlled multiplex PCR, was used to amplify TCRbeta CDR3 regions from genomic DNA. The authors processed their data as follows. Nucleated cell counts per sample were estimated from amplification of reference gene primers within the assay. Sequence reads were collapsed and filtered to measure the absolute abundance of every unique TCRbeta CDR3 rearrangement. For each sample, productive Simpson clonality was calculated as the square root of Simpson's diversity index across productive rearrangements. TCRdb provides this immuneACCESS table in a form limited to in-frame rearrangements. Some clones are lacking; in checked studies, under half of them reflect an unresolved V gene, and why the rest are absent is not known. V, J and clone size were drawn from that table, and D and trimming were deduced from the DNA. This sample holds more than 300,000 clones; approximately 87% were observed only once. Clones ranked in the top ten supply about 10% of the sample.

The chain couples TRBV23-1 to TRBJ2-1; confidence is insufficient to name the D gene. TRBV23-1 is an ORF, and what it does is uncertain. Sequencing input: peripheral blood. The source of this sequence is a woman in her 30s with COVID-19, enrolled during active disease. Here is the DNA: TGCGCCAGCAGTCAAGGGTACAGAACCAACAATGAGCAGTTCTTC. Translated, this is CASSQGYRTNNEQFF.